A single T cell receptor (beta chain) is shown here with its context. This clone occurred once. The specificity of this receptor is unknown. It has no much larger one-base neighbor in the sample; base qualities were not kept. The data were obtained in a study of OX40 agonist ivuxolimab in advanced cancers. About the full investigation: Ivuxolimab was an agonistic, fully human IgG2 monoclonal antibody directed against OX40 (CD134), a costimulatory receptor. Intravenous ivuxolimab was administered to patients every 2 weeks at six dose levels: 0.01, 0.1, 0.3, 1.5, 3 and 10 mg/kg. Among the roughly 50 dose-escalation patients, approximately 20 had hepatocellular carcinoma, roughly 15 melanoma, 9 renal cell carcinoma and 9 head and neck cancer. In the dose-escalation cohort, approximately 80% of patients were male, and the mean age was 60 years with a range of 23 to 79. Patients were allowed to have had prior anti-PD-1, anti-PD-L1 or anti-CTLA-4 therapy, and approximately 40% of the dose-escalation patients had previously received checkpoint inhibitors. Partial responses occurred in three dose-escalation patients: two with cutaneous melanoma and one with hepatocellular carcinoma. Peripheral TCRbeta sequencing aimed to test whether ivuxolimab altered TCR sequence diversity and caused clonal T-cell expansion. The paper covers the monotherapy dose-escalation part of the phase I ivuxolimab trial, which included N = 52 patients. General findings and caveats noted by the study authors: At doses of 0.1 to 3.0 mg/kg, clonal expansion of both CD4+ and CD8+ T cells in blood was seen between baseline and week 6. Low levels of normalized T-cell clonal expansion were also seen in some nonresponding patients. Antigen specificity was not determined for the clonally expanded peripheral T cells. In the 0.1-3.0 mg/kg groups, partial responders had among the lowest normalized peripheral clonal expansion, particularly in CD8+ T cells. After ivuxolimab, CD8+ T cells had more expanded clones than CD4+ T cells on average.

CDR1 KGHSH and CDR2 LQKENI are derived from the germline V gene. V is clipped by 3 bases and J by 6 bases, and the sequence between their germline boundaries is 9 bases long. Including cysteine and phenylalanine, the CDR3 has 14 amino acids. The sequence is cut down to CDR3 DNA, 42 bases in frame from base 1. The trial excluded patients who had a history of autoimmune disease or who were on systemic immunosuppression. Peripheral blood for TCR sequencing was collected from all dose cohorts at baseline, on cycle 4 day 1, and on cycle 7 day 1. The samples were drawn from a first-in-human, open-label, multicenter phase I dose-escalation trial of ivuxolimab. Adults with locally advanced or metastatic melanoma, renal cell carcinoma, hepatocellular carcinoma or head and neck squamous cell carcinoma were enrolled in the trial. Before TCR sequencing, CD4+ T cells and CD8+ T cells from peripheral blood were sorted into separate populations.

Genomic DNA was isolated from the sorted cells so that the TCRbeta CDR3 region could be sequenced. TCRbeta CDR3 regions were sequenced using the immunoSEQ Assay. The source is immuneACCESS, and TCRdb retained only in-frame sequences with V and J called. Part of the clones is not carried over; for the studies checked, unresolved V genes explain less than half of this, and the remainder is unexplained. For this sample there are approximately 82,000 clones; roughly 92% appear just once. About 0.61% of the sample belongs to the ten largest clones. The sequence joins TRBV18 to TRBJ1-6; no D gene is confidently identified. This TCR was sampled from an adult with an advanced solid tumor such as melanoma, head and neck, liver or kidney cancer. The specimen comprised CD4+ or CD8+ T cells sorted from blood, sampled in a trial of the OX40 agonist ivuxolimab. In nucleotides, the sequence is TGTGCCAGCTCACCGAGCAGGCTTAATTCACCCCTCCACTTT. Its amino acids are CASSPSRLNSPLHF.